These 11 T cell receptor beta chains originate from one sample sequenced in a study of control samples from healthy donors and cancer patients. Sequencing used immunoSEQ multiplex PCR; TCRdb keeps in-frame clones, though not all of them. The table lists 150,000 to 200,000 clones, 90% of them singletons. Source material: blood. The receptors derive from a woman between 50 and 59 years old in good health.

This chain's CDR3 is CAWSVPGQTVSPLHF. Here the CDR3 DNA reads TGTGCCTGGAGTGTTCCGGGACAGACGGTTTCACCCCTCCACTTT. The chain links TRBV30 to TRBJ1-6; TRBD1 matches 7 bases. Losses at the gene ends were 0 bases for V and 9 bases for J; bases not matched to a gene: 8. CDR1 is GTSNPN and CDR2 is SVGIG in the germline V gene (reference sequence). CDR3 length: 15 amino acids.

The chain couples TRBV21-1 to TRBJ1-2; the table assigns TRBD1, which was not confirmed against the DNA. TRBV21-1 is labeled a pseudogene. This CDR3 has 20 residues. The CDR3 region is CASSKNRRDRVLGHLWGYTF. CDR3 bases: TGTGCCAGCAGCAAAAATCGCCGGGACCGAGTTCTGGGACACTTATGGGGCTACACCTTC.

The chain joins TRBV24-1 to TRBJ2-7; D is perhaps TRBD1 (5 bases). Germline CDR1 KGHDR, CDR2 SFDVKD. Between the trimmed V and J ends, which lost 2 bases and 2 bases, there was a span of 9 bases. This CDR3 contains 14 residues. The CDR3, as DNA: TGTGCCACCAGTGATTCGGCAGGGACCTACGAGCAGTACTTC. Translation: CATSDSAGTYEQYF.

The CDR3: CASVNPGQPGEGGYTF. Here the CDR3 DNA reads TGTGCCAGCGTAAATCCGGGACAACCCGGGGAGGGCGGCTACACCTTC. The chain combines TRBV7-9 with TRBJ1-2; D may be TRBD1 (6 bases). Germline CDR1 reads SEHNR; CDR2 reads FQNEAQ (reference sequence). The ends were cut back, 8 bases at V and 8 bases at J, with 27 bases in the middle. This CDR3 is built from 16 residues.

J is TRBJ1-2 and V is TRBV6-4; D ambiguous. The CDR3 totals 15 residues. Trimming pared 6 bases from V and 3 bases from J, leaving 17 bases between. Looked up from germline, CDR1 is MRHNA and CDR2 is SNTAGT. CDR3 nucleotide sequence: TGTGCCAGCAGCAAATTACTTACAGATTACTATGGCTACACCTTC. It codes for CASSKLLTDYYGYTF.

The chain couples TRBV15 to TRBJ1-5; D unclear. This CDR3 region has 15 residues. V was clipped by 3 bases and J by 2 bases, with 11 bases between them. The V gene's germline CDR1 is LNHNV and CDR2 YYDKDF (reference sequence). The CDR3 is CATSSWGGGNQPQHF. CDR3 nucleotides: TGTGCCACCAGCAGTTGGGGTGGGGGCAATCAGCCCCAGCATTTT.

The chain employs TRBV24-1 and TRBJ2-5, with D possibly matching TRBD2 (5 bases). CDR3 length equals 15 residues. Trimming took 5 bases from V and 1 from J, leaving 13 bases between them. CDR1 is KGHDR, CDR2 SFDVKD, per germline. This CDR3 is CATSAAEILQETQYF. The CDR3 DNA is TGTGCCACCAGTGCAGCGGAAATACTCCAAGAGACCCAGTACTTC.

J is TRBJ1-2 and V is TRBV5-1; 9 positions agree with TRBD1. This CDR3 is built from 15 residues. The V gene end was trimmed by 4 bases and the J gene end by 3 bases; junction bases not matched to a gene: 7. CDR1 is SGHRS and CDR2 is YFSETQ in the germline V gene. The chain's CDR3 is CASSPDRGYDYGYTF. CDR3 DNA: TGCGCCAGCAGCCCGGACAGGGGATACGACTATGGCTACACCTTC. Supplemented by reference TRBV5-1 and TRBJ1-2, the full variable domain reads KAGVTQTPRYLIKTRGQQVTLSCSPISGHRSVSWYQQTPGQGLQFLFEYFSETQRNKGNFPGRFSGRQFSNSRSEMNVSTLELGDSALYLCASSPDRGYDYGYTFGSGTRLTVV.

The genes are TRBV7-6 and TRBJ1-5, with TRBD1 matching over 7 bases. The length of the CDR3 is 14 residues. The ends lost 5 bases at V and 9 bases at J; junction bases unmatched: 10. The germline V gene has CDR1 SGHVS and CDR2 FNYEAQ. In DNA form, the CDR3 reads TGTGCCAGCAGCCCGGGGGACAGATTACGGCCCCAGCATTTT. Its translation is CASSPGDRLRPQHF.

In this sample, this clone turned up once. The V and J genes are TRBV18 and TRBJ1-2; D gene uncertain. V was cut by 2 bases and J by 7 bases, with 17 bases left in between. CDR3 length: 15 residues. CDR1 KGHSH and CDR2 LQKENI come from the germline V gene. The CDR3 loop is CASSPVPGVSRGYTF. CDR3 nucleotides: TGTGCCAGCTCACCAGTTCCCGGGGTTAGTCGTGGCTACACCTTC.

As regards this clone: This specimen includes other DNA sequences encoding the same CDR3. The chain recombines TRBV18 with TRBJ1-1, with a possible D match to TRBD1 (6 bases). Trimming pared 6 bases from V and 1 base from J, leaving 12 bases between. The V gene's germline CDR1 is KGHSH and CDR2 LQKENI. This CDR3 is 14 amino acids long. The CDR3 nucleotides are TGTGCCAGCTCGCCTCAGGGGAAGAACACTGAAGCTTTCTTT. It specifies CASSPQGKNTEAFF.